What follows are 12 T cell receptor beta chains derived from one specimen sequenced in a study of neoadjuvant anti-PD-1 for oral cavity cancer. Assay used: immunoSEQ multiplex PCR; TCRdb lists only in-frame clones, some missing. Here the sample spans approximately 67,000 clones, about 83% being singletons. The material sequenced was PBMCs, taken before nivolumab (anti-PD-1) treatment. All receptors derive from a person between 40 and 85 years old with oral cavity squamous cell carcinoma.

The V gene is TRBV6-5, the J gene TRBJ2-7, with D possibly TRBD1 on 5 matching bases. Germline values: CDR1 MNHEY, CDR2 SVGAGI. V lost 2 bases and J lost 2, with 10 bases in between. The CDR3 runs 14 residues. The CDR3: CASSYGRVPYEQYF. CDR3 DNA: TGTGCCAGCAGTTACGGCAGGGTGCCCTACGAGCAGTACTTC.

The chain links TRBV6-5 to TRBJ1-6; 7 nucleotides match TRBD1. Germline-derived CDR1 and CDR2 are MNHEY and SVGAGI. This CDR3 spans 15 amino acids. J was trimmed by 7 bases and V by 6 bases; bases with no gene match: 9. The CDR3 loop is CASSLTGLQNSPLHF. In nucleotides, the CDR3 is TGTGCCAGCAGCCTGACAGGGCTACAAAATTCACCCCTCCACTTT.

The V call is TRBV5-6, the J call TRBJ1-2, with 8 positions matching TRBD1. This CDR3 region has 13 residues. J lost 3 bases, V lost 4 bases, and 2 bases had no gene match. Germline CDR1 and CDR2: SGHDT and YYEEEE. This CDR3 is CASSQTGDYGYTF. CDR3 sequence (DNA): TGTGCCAGCAGCCAGACAGGGGACTATGGCTACACCTTC. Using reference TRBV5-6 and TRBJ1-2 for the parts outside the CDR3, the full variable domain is DAGVTQSPTHLIKTRGQQVTLRCSPKSGHDTVSWYQQALGQGPQFIFQYYEEEERQRGNFPDRFSGHQFPNYSSELNVNALLLGDSALYLCASSQTGDYGYTFGSGTRLTVV.

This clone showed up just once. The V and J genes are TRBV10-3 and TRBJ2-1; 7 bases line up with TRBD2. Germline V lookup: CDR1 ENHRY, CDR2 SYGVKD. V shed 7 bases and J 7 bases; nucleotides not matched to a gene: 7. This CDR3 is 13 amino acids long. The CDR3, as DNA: TGTGCCATCAAGGGCGGGAGTCATAATGAGCAGTTCTTC. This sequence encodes CAIKGGSHNEQFF.

CDR3 region: CSVEVLLSTDTQYF. In DNA, the CDR3 is TGCAGCGTTGAAGTGCTCCTGAGCACAGATACGCAGTATTTT. The chain links TRBV29-1 to TRBJ2-3, with unresolved D. CDR1 is SQVTM, CDR2 ANQGSEA, per germline. The V end lost 1 base, the J end lost 0 bases, and 8 bases lay between the germline ends. There are 14 residues in the CDR3.

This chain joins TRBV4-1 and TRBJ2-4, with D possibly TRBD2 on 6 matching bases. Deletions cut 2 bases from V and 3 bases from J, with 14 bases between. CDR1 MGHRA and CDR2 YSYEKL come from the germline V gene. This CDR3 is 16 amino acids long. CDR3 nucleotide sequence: TGCGCCAGCAGCCAAATAGCGGAATGGGGCAAAAACATTCAGTACTTC. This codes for CASSQIAEWGKNIQYF.

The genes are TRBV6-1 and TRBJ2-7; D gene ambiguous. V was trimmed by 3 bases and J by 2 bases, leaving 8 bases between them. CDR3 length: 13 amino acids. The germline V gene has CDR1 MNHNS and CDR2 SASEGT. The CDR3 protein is CASSEQRTYEQYF. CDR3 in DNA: TGTGCCAGCAGTGAGCAGCGAACCTACGAGCAGTACTTC.

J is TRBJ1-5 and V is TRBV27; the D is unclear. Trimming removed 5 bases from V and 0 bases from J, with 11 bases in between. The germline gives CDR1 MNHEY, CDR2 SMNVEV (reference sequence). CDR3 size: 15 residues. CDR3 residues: CASSREGVSNQPQHF. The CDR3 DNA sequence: TGTGCCAGCAGTAGGGAGGGAGTTAGCAATCAGCCCCAGCATTTT.

This CDR3 is CASSLGRTSGANVLTF. In nucleotides, the CDR3 is TGTGCCAGCAGCTTGGGACGTACCTCTGGGGCCAACGTCCTGACTTTC. The chain has TRBV5-4 and TRBJ2-6; D is unclear. This CDR3 is built from 16 residues. Looked up from germline, CDR1 is SGHNT and CDR2 is YYREEE (reference sequence). Trimming took 0 bases from V and 0 from J, leaving 7 bases between them.

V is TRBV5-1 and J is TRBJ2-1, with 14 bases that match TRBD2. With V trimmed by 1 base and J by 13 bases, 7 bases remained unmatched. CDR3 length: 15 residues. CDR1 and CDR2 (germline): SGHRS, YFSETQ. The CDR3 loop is CASSLLVTSGRVQFF. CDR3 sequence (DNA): TGCGCCAGCAGCTTGCTAGTGACTAGCGGGAGGGTCCAGTTCTTC.

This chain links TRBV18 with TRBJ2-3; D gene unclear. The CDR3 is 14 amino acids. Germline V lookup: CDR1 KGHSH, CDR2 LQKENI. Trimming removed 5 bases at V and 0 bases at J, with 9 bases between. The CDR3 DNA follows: TGTGCCAGCTCATCATTCACTAGCACAGATACGCAGTATTTT. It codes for CASSSFTSTDTQYF.

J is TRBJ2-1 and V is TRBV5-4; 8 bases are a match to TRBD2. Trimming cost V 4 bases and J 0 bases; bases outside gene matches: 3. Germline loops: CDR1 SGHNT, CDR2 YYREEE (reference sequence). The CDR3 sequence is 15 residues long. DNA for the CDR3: TGTGCCAGCAGCCGGAGCGGGAGCTCCTACAATGAGCAGTTCTTC. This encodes CASSRSGSSYNEQFF.